The 21 T cell receptor beta chains below all came from one sample that was sequenced in a study of regulatory T cells in long-lasting Graves disease. Time point defined: newly diagnosed GD, antithyroid drugs for less than 3 months. PBMC-extracted RNA yielded the TCR library. The TCR beta library used iRepertoire HTBI primers with Arm-PCR amplification of CDR3. Via MiXCR, TCRdb re-called the multiplex PCR reads, giving one row per CDR3 protein. Counted here are 450,000 to 650,000 distinct CDR3 sequences, around 15% occurring once; the ten biggest clones make up about 25%. Another study also made use of these data, one on T cells in Graves' hyperthyroidism and ophthalmopathy.

This material consisted of peripheral blood mononuclear cells (PBMCs), taken at new diagnosis, from a patient treated with antithyroid drugs. These receptor sequences come from a woman aged 40 to 65 with Graves disease.

J is TRBJ2-1 and V is TRBV5-1; the match to TRBD1 covers 8 bases. V dropped 3 bases and J dropped 5; count of bases not matched to a gene: 4. The germline V gene encodes CDR1 SGHRS and CDR2 YFSETQ. This CDR3 contains 14 residues. The CDR3 loop is CASSSGQVNNEQFF. In nucleotides, the CDR3 is TGCGCCAGCAGCTCGGGACAGGTAAACAATGAGCAGTTCTTC.

This clonotype came up many times. V gene TRBV10-3 combines with J gene TRBJ2-7; the D gene is possibly TRBD2 (6 bases). Germline V gives CDR1 ENHRY, CDR2 SYGVKD. V lost 10 bases and J lost 3, with 16 bases in between. The CDR3 is made up of 13 amino acids. This CDR3 is CATAPEDYYEQYF. CDR3 in DNA: TGTGCCACTGCGCCGGAGGACTACTACGAGCAGTACTTC.

The chain carries TRBV28 and TRBJ2-1, with 12 bases lining up with TRBD2. The V gene end was trimmed by 6 bases and the J gene end by 4 bases; junction bases not matched to a gene: 10. Germline V gene sequence: CDR1 MDHEN, CDR2 SYDVKM. The CDR3 contains 17 residues. CDR3 coding DNA: TGTGCCAGCAGCCCGGGGGCCGGACTAGCGGGATACAATGAGCAGTTCTTC. Translated, it gives CASSPGAGLAGYNEQFF. The variable domain in full, with the rest retrieved from reference TRBV28 and TRBJ2-1, is DVKVTQSSRYLVKRTGEKVFLECVQDMDHENMFWYRQDPGLGLRLIYFSYDVKMKEKGDIPEGYSVSREKKERFSLILESASTNQTSMYLCASSPGAGLAGYNEQFFGPGTRLTVL.

This clonotype was observed many times. This chain connects TRBV18 to TRBJ1-1, with no clear D. The CDR3 covers 13 residues. Germline V gene data show CDR1 as KGHSH and CDR2 as LQKENI. V was pared by 3 bases and J by 6 bases, with 11 bases between. The CDR3 DNA reads TGTGCCAGCTCACCCGGGTCCCCTGCTGAAGCTTTCTTT. This gives the protein CASSPGSPAEAFF.

This clonotype was detected ten times or more. The genes are TRBV2 and TRBJ1-1; no clear D. V was pared by 0 bases and J by 1 base, with 6 bases between. Germline CDR1 reads SNHLY; CDR2 reads FYNNEI. The length of the CDR3 is 14 residues. CDR3 DNA: TGTGCCAGCAGTGAAGCTGGCAGGAACACTGAAGCTTTCTTT. This codes for CASSEAGRNTEAFF.

The chain recombines TRBV6-1 with TRBJ2-1; D is unclear. The length of the CDR3 is 13 residues. Germline loops: CDR1 MNHNS, CDR2 SASEGT. The ends were cut back, 7 bases at V and 0 bases at J, with 7 bases in the middle. The CDR3, as DNA: TGTGCCAGCAACAGATACTCCTACAATGAGCAGTTCTTC. It codes for CASNRYSYNEQFF.

Many counts were recorded for this clonotype. CDR3 DNA sequence: TGCAGCGTTGACGGGGGGCGCTTTGAGCAGTTCTTC. Translated, it gives CSVDGGRFEQFF. The V and J genes are TRBV29-1 and TRBJ2-1, with a possible D match to TRBD2 (7 bases). Germline CDR1 is SQVTM and CDR2 is ANQGSEA. The CDR3 length is 12 residues. V lost 3 bases and J lost 9, with 12 bases in between.

This clonotype has at least ten counts. DNA of the CDR3: TGTGCCAGTATCTCTGACGGGGCGGGCCCAGCAGATACGCAGTATTTT. It is translated as CASISDGAGPADTQYF. The gene calls are TRBV7-3 and TRBJ2-3; D possibly matches TRBD1 or TRBD2 (5 bases each). Germline lookup yields CDR1 SGHTA and CDR2 FQGTGA. The CDR3 extends over 16 amino acids. V lost 9 bases and J 4 bases, leaving 23 bases between the germline ends.

The chain couples TRBV10-3 to TRBJ1-4; possible D gene TRBD1, 6 bases. The CDR3 length is 16 residues. The V gene lost 11 bases and the J gene lost 4 bases, with 23 bases spanning the gap. Looked up from germline, CDR1 is ENHRY and CDR2 is SYGVKD. This CDR3 is CASREGKQGINEKLFF. As DNA, the CDR3 is TGTGCCTCCAGAGAGGGGAAACAGGGTATTAATGAAAAACTGTTTTTT.

In nucleotides, the CDR3 is TGTGCCAGCAGTGGGTTTGCTGTGGGCACCGGGGAGCTGTTTTTT. This translates into CASSGFAVGTGELFF. V usage is TRBV2 and J usage is TRBJ2-2; D not certain. Trimming stripped 4 bases from V and 4 bases from J, with 13 bases between. CDR3 length: 15 amino acids. Looked up from germline, CDR1 is SNHLY and CDR2 is FYNNEI.

V is TRBV27 and J is TRBJ1-5; possibly TRBD1 for D (6 bases). The CDR3 has 15 amino acids. V was pared by 5 bases and J by 5 bases, with 16 bases between. Germline V CDR1 and CDR2: MNHEY, SMNVEV (reference sequence). DNA for the CDR3: TGTGCCAGCAGTCCAGGCGGACAGCGTCATCAGCCCCAGCATTTT. It specifies CASSPGGQRHQPQHF.

As regards this clonotype: A far larger clone is just one base off, so this is likely a read error. The rearrangement uses TRBV2 and TRBJ2-5; possible D gene TRBD2, 6 bases. V shed 6 bases and J shed 1 base, with 15 bases lying between them. CDR3 size: 15 residues. Germline loops: CDR1 SNHLY, CDR2 FYNNEI. The CDR3 DNA reads as TGTGCCAGCAGCTCTGAGAGGGGAGGCCAAGAGACCCAGTACTTC. Encoded protein: CASSSERGGQETQYF.

The chain recombines TRBV7-2 with TRBJ1-5; D unclear. V gave up 6 bases and J gave up 4 bases, with 13 bases separating them. Germline assignment: CDR1 SGHTA and CDR2 FQGNSA. This CDR3 has 14 amino acids. The chain's CDR3 is CASSPVGSNQPQHF. CDR3 nucleotides: TGTGCCAGCAGTCCCGTAGGGTCTAATCAGCCCCAGCATTTT.

This clonotype appeared many times. The genes are TRBV20-1 and TRBJ2-5; D possibly corresponds to TRBD1 (6 bases). V was cut by 3 bases and J by 3 bases, with 8 bases left in between. This CDR3 is 12 amino acids long. The germline V gene encodes CDR1 DFQATT and CDR2 SNEGSKA (reference sequence). CDR3: CSARAGEETQYF. CDR3 sequence (DNA): TGCAGTGCTAGGGCAGGGGAAGAGACCCAGTACTTC.

The chain recombines TRBV2 with TRBJ2-1, with 8 positions matching TRBD1. This CDR3 region has 16 residues. Germline CDR1 and CDR2: SNHLY and FYNNEI. The V and J ends lost 1 base and 12 bases, in that order; junction bases with no gene match: 14. CDR3: CASSEDRTGGTDGQFF. CDR3 sequence (DNA): TGTGCCAGCAGTGAAGATAGAACAGGGGGTACGGATGGGCAGTTCTTC.

This clonotype has ten or more counts. The J gene is TRBJ2-7, the V gene TRBV28, with D possibly matching TRBD1 (5 bases). Trimming took off 5 bases at V and 4 bases at J, with 15 bases between the two ends. This CDR3 is 14 amino acids long. Germline V lookup: CDR1 MDHEN, CDR2 SYDVKM. In nucleotides, the CDR3 is TGTGCCAGCAGTCCAAAGGGGATCCTGTACGAGCAGTACTTC. Translating gives CASSPKGILYEQYF.

This clonotype was seen only a few times. The junction shows a germline mismatch at one end, possibly a read error. The chain links TRBV2 to TRBJ2-7; 7 nucleotides agree with TRBD1. The CDR3 is 16 residues long. Germline lookup yields CDR1 SNHLY and CDR2 FYNNEI. For the CDR3, the DNA is TGTGCCAGCAGAGAAGCCCTGACAGGGACAGCCTACGAGCAGTACTTC. It codes for CASREALTGTAYEQYF.

In this sample, this clonotype turned up a few times. The chain recombines TRBV6-1 with TRBJ1-1; perhaps TRBD1 as D (6 bases). This CDR3 region has 15 residues. Looked up from germline, CDR1 is MNHNS and CDR2 is SASEGT. V was pared by 2 bases and J by 4 bases, with 14 bases between. The CDR3 loop reads CASSEWGAEVTEAFF. As DNA, the CDR3 is TGTGCCAGCAGTGAATGGGGGGCAGAGGTCACTGAAGCTTTCTTT.

The rearrangement joins TRBV5-8 to TRBJ2-1; perhaps TRBD2 as D (6 bases). The CDR3 consists of 16 residues. In germline, CDR1 is SGHTS, CDR2 YDEGEE. Trimming removed 2 bases from V and 0 bases from J, with 12 bases in between. CDR3 sequence reads: CASSLGGEPSYNEQFF. The DNA for the CDR3 is TGTGCCAGCAGCTTAGGAGGGGAACCCTCCTACAATGAGCAGTTCTTC.

This clonotype was recorded at least ten times. V is TRBV28 and J is TRBJ1-5, with D tentatively TRBD1 (6 bases). Germline values: CDR1 MDHEN, CDR2 SYDVKM. With 4 bases removed from V and 2 bases from J, the gap between germline ends came to 15 bases. The CDR3 extends over 16 amino acids. CDR3 residues: CASSSVRGKGNQPQHF. The CDR3 DNA reads TGTGCCAGCAGTTCCGTCAGGGGTAAGGGCAATCAGCCCCAGCATTTT.

The rearrangement joins TRBV28 to TRBJ2-1; D gene unclear. Trimming shortened V by 6 bases and J by 9 bases, and 12 bases separated the two germline ends. The CDR3 is made up of 12 amino acids. Germline CDR1 is MDHEN and CDR2 is SYDVKM. CDR3 in DNA: TGTGCCAGCAGAAATTCTAGAGGTGAGCAGTTCTTC. This encodes CASRNSRGEQFF.